This TCR beta chain is drawn from a study of cytomegalovirus exposure and HLA in healthy donors. Turning to the study itself: Roughly 89 million unique TCR sequences came from HLA-typed donors in an early release. Study conclusions and caveats: Analysis was carried out at a later point, and it linked a missense DCLRE1C variant to TCR beta V- and J-gene trimming.

Primers for the PCR totalled 60 Vbeta and 13 Jbeta. Sequenced by immunoSEQ multiplex PCR; TCRdb stores in-frame clones only, minus some. The sample shows under 200,000 clones, approximately 81% of them seen only once. Trimming took 2 bases from V and 0 from J, leaving 10 bases between them. Looked up from germline, CDR1 is SGHKS and CDR2 is YYEKEE (reference sequence). The CDR3 loop spans 15 amino acids. On this clone: Its target is unknown.

Sequencing was done on a sample of PBMCs. V gene TRBV5-5 combines with J gene TRBJ2-3, with D possibly being TRBD2 (5 bases). The origin of this receptor is a man aged 30 to 39 in good health and CMV-seropositive. CDR3 DNA sequence: TGTGCCAGCAGCTTCCTAGCACATAGCACAGATACGCAGTATTTT. Amino acid sequence: CASSFLAHSTDTQYF. The complete variable domain, with remaining parts taken from reference TRBV5-5 and TRBJ2-3, reads DAGVTQSPTHLIKTRGQQVTLRCSPISGHKSVSWYQQVLGQGPQFIFQYYEKEERGRGNFPDRFSARQFPNYSSELNVNALLLGDSALYLCASSFLAHSTDTQYFGPGTRLTVL.